Listed below are T cell receptor beta chains from one sample, sequenced in a study of T cell responses to AZD1222 COVID-19 vaccine. Sequencing was performed with immunoSEQ multiplex PCR; in TCRdb, only in-frame clones are kept and a portion is missing. Here the sample spans fewer than 120,000 clones, about 85% being singletons. Sequencing was performed on peripheral blood, taken on day 0 of AZD1222 vaccination. The receptor set was obtained from an adult in good health. Both conserved end residues are part of each CDR3. The D gene is left open where the match is weak. For some rows the clone size is stated as once, few or many, or as a class when expanded; others skip it.

V: TRBV10-2; J: TRBJ2-7; size: .; D: .; length: 11; DNA: TGCGCCAGCAGTGATTACAACGAGCAGTACTTC; CDR3: CASSDYNEQYF
V: TRBV12-3/TRBV12-4; J: TRBJ1-1; size: once; D: .; length: 13; DNA: TGTGCCAGCAGTTTCTCGGCCGACACTGAAGCTTTCTTT; CDR3: CASSFSADTEAFF
V: TRBV7-2; J: TRBJ2-5; size: once; D: TRBD1; length: 14; DNA: TGTGCCAGCAGCGCCGGGACAGGGAAGGAGACCCAGTACTTC; CDR3: CASSAGTGKETQYF
V: TRBV9; J: TRBJ2-1; size: .; D: TRBD1; length: 15; DNA: TGTGCCAGCAGCTACAGGGGCGAGTCCTACAATGAGCAGTTCTTC; CDR3: CASSYRGESYNEQFF
V: TRBV5-1; J: TRBJ2-5; size: .; D: TRBD2; length: 17; DNA: TGCGCCAGCAGCCCCGCACTACTAGCGGGGGGGATAGAGACCCAGTACTTC; CDR3: CASSPALLAGGIETQYF
V: TRBV4-3; J: TRBJ2-2; size: few; D: TRBD2; length: 17; DNA: TGCGCCAGCAGCCAAGATCCGGGACTAGCTGGTACCGGGGAGCTGTTTTTT; CDR3: CASSQDPGLAGTGELFF
V: TRBV7-2; J: TRBJ2-5; size: .; D: .; length: 13; DNA: TGTGCCAGCAGCTTACCCGGGCAAGAGACCCAGTACTTC; CDR3: CASSLPGQETQYF
V: TRBV30; J: TRBJ1-2; size: .; D: TRBD1; length: 16; DNA: TGTGCCTGGAACCTCCTACAGGGGAGAGGGGACTATGGCTACACCTTC; CDR3: CAWNLLQGRGDYGYTF
V: TRBV6-5; J: TRBJ2-3; size: .; D: .; length: 15; DNA: TGTGCCAGCAGTTTTAACGGGCCCCTTGTGAATACGCAGTATTTT; CDR3: CASSFNGPLVNTQYF
V: TRBV28; J: TRBJ1-5; size: .; D: .; length: 22; DNA: TGTGCCAGCAGTTTATCGGGGGCCTCGGGGGCTACGTTTTTTCGGTGGGCTCAGCCCCAGCATTTT; CDR3: CASSLSGASGATFFRWAQPQHF
V: TRBV7-6; J: TRBJ2-2; size: .; D: .; length: 15; DNA: TGTGCCAGCAGCTCGGCAGGGATGTGGACCGGGGAGCTGTTTTTT; CDR3: CASSSAGMWTGELFF
V: TRBV4-1; J: TRBJ2-3; size: .; D: .; length: 16; DNA: TGCGCCAGCAGCCAAAACCGAAGGGGTGGGGCAGATACGCAGTATTTT; CDR3: CASSQNRRGGADTQYF
V: TRBV5-4; J: TRBJ2-1; size: .; D: TRBD2; length: 14; DNA: TGTGCCAGCAGCTTCTCTCGGGAGGGGAATGAGCAGTTCTTC; CDR3: CASSFSREGNEQFF
V: TRBV5-4; J: TRBJ2-7; size: .; D: TRBD1; length: 15; DNA: TGTGCCAGCAGCTTAGACAGGGACCTCTCCTACGAGCAGTACTTC; CDR3: CASSLDRDLSYEQYF
V: TRBV9; J: TRBJ2-2; size: .; D: TRBD2; length: 15; DNA: TGTGCCAGCAGCGTAGGACGGGAGGAGGCCGGGGAGCTGTTTTTT; CDR3: CASSVGREEAGELFF
V: TRBV12-3/TRBV12-4; J: TRBJ1-2; size: .; D: TRBD1; length: 13; DNA: TGTGCCAGCAGGCCGGGACAGGGTAATGGCTACACCTTC; CDR3: CASRPGQGNGYTF
V: TRBV5-1; J: TRBJ2-3; size: .; D: TRBD2; length: 14; DNA: TGCGCCAGCAGGGTAGTAGCGGGAGCAGATACGCAGTATTTT; CDR3: CASRVVAGADTQYF
V: TRBV2; J: TRBJ2-2; size: .; D: .; length: 16; DNA: TGTGCCAGCAGTGAGGAGGGTGGGGGGAACACCGGGGAGCTGTTTTTT; CDR3: CASSEEGGGNTGELFF
V: TRBV19; J: TRBJ1-5; size: .; D: TRBD1; length: 19; DNA: TGTGCCAGTAGTACTCGCGTTGGGTCGACAGGGGGCGGTAATCAGCCCCAGCATTTT; CDR3: CASSTRVGSTGGGNQPQHF
V: TRBV28; J: TRBJ1-6; size: .; D: .; length: 13; DNA: TGTGCCAGCAGTTTAATAAAGGGTTCACCCCTCCACTTT; CDR3: CASSLIKGSPLHF
V: TRBV19; J: TRBJ1-5; size: .; D: .; length: 14; DNA: TGTGCCAGTAGTATAGATAACCAGAATCAGCCCCAGCATTTT; CDR3: CASSIDNQNQPQHF
V: TRBV11-3; J: TRBJ2-7; size: few; D: TRBD2; length: 13; DNA: TGTGCCAGCAGCCCTAGCGGGGGGTACGAGCAGTACTTC; CDR3: CASSPSGGYEQYF
V: TRBV18; J: TRBJ1-2; size: .; D: .; length: 15; DNA: TGTGCCAGCTCACCACCGACGGGAGGCGGCTATGGCTACACCTTC; CDR3: CASSPPTGGGYGYTF
V: TRBV29-1; J: TRBJ1-4; size: .; D: .; length: 17; DNA: TGCAGCCCAAGGGGATCAGGGGCCGCCGAGGGGAGAGAAAAACTGTTTTTT; CDR3: CSPRGSGAAEGREKLFF
V: TRBV5-6; J: TRBJ1-1; size: .; D: TRBD1; length: 16; DNA: TGTGCCAGCAGCTTGGCCAGGGGGCAAAGGGGCACTGAAGCTTTCTTT; CDR3: CASSLARGQRGTEAFF
V: TRBV14; J: TRBJ2-1; size: once; D: TRBD1; length: 16; DNA: TGTGCCAGCAGCCTTCGGGACAGGGTGGGCTACAATGAGCAGTTCTTC; CDR3: CASSLRDRVGYNEQFF
V: TRBV10-3; J: TRBJ2-7; size: .; D: TRBD2; length: 16; DNA: TGTGCCATCAGTGAGCCCGGGACTAGCGGGAGTTACGAGCAGTACTTC; CDR3: CAISEPGTSGSYEQYF
V: TRBV4-3; J: TRBJ2-2; size: .; D: .; length: 18; DNA: TGCGCCAGCAGCCAAGACCCAGGAGGGGGAGGTAACACCGGGGAGCTGTTTTTT; CDR3: CASSQDPGGGGNTGELFF
V: TRBV12-3/TRBV12-4; J: TRBJ1-3; size: .; D: .; length: 12; DNA: TGTGCCAGCAGTTACGGTGGGAGCACCATATATTTT; CDR3: CASSYGGSTIYF
V: TRBV21-1; J: TRBJ2-1; size: .; D: .; length: 13; DNA: TGTGCCAGCTTAGGACTAGCTCTCAATGAGCAGTTCTTC; CDR3: CASLGLALNEQFF
V: TRBV6-6; J: TRBJ2-1; size: .; D: TRBD1; length: 17; DNA: TGTGCCAGCAGTCCCGGGACAGGGCGCTACCCCCTGAATGAGCAGTTCTTC; CDR3: CASSPGTGRYPLNEQFF
V: TRBV12-3/TRBV12-4; J: TRBJ2-1; size: .; D: .; length: 13; DNA: TGTGCCAGCAGTGCACTCAGAGCGAATGAGCAGTTCTTC; CDR3: CASSALRANEQFF
V: TRBV20-1; J: TRBJ2-5; size: .; D: .; length: 12; DNA: TGCAGTGCTAGTACAGCCCAAGAGACCCAGTACTTC; CDR3: CSASTAQETQYF
V: TRBV6-5; J: TRBJ2-1; size: .; D: .; length: 13; DNA: TGTGCCAGCAGTTCAACAGACAGGATTGAGCAGTTCTTC; CDR3: CASSSTDRIEQFF
V: TRBV6-1; J: TRBJ2-5; size: .; D: .; length: 15; DNA: TGTGCCAGCAGTGAAGCGGGCGGCCCTCAAGAGACCCAGTACTTC; CDR3: CASSEAGGPQETQYF
V: TRBV7-2; J: TRBJ1-6; size: .; D: .; length: 12; DNA: TGTGCCAGCAGTTCCCGCGAGCGGCCCCTCCACTTT; CDR3: CASSSRERPLHF
V: TRBV24-1; J: TRBJ2-1; size: .; D: .; length: 15; DNA: TGTGCCACCAGGAGGGACGGAGGAGGGAACAATGAGCAGTTCTTC; CDR3: CATRRDGGGNNEQFF
V: TRBV9; J: TRBJ1-2; size: .; D: .; length: 14; DNA: TGTGCCAGCACCCAAACGGGCCTAGGGGATGGCTACACCTTC; CDR3: CASTQTGLGDGYTF
V: TRBV29-1; J: TRBJ1-3; size: .; D: TRBD1; length: 16; DNA: TGCAGCGTTGAAGTTAGGACAGGGGTCTCTGGAAACACCATATATTTT; CDR3: CSVEVRTGVSGNTIYF
V: TRBV18; J: TRBJ1-2; size: .; D: .; length: 12; DNA: TGTGCCAGCTCACTCTTGAGGGATGGCTACACCTTC; CDR3: CASSLLRDGYTF
V: TRBV4-2; J: TRBJ2-1; size: .; D: .; length: 15; DNA: TGTGCCAGCAGCCACAGCGAGGGGGTTTACAATGAGCAGTTCTTC; CDR3: CASSHSEGVYNEQFF
V: TRBV14; J: TRBJ2-5; size: .; D: TRBD2; length: 16; DNA: TGTGCCAGCAGCCCTTTAGCGGGGGGGCCCATGGAGACCCAGTACTTC; CDR3: CASSPLAGGPMETQYF
V: TRBV7-2; J: TRBJ2-1; size: .; D: .; length: 15; DNA: TGTGCCAGCAGCCCCCCTCTAGGCGAAAGGAATGAGCAGTTCTTC; CDR3: CASSPPLGERNEQFF
V: TRBV7-2; J: TRBJ2-7; size: .; D: .; length: 15; DNA: TGTGCCAGCAGCTTAGCGGTTAACACCGCCTACGAGCAGTACTTC; CDR3: CASSLAVNTAYEQYF
V: TRBV11-3; J: TRBJ2-1; size: .; D: TRBD2; length: 14; DNA: TGTGCCAGCAGCTTCGGGGCTAGCGGAAATGAGCAGTTCTTC; CDR3: CASSFGASGNEQFF
V: TRBV29-1; J: TRBJ2-7; size: .; D: .; length: 15; DNA: TGCAGCGTTGGATTTATCGGGGGTTTGACCTACGAGCAGTACTTC; CDR3: CSVGFIGGLTYEQYF
V: TRBV10-3; J: TRBJ1-6; size: many; D: TRBD1; length: 15; DNA: TGTGCCATCAGGGAGGGAGGGACAGGGGGCTCACCCCTCCACTTT; CDR3: CAIREGGTGGSPLHF
V: TRBV19; J: TRBJ1-2; size: few; D: TRBD1; length: 16; DNA: TGTGCCAGTAGTATGATGGCGGGGACAGGGGGCGATGGCTACACCTTC; CDR3: CASSMMAGTGGDGYTF
V: TRBV19; J: TRBJ2-6; size: .; D: TRBD1; length: 17; DNA: TGTGCCAGTAGCCGAGGGACAGTCGGAGCTGGGGCCAACGTCCTGACTTTC; CDR3: CASSRGTVGAGANVLTF
V: TRBV19; J: TRBJ1-5; size: .; D: .; length: 13; DNA: TGTGCCAGTAGTACCGGGTTCAATCAGCCCCAGCATTTT; CDR3: CASSTGFNQPQHF